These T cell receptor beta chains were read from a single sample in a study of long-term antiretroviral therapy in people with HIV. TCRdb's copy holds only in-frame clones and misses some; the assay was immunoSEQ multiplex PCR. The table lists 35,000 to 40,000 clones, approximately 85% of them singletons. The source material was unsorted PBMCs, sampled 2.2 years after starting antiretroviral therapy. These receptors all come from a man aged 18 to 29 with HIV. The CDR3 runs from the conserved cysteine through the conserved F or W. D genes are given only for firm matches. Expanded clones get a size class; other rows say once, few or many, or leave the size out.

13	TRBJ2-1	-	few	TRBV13	CASRLGVGNEQFF	TGTGCCAGCAGATTAGGGGTTGGCAATGAGCAGTTCTTC
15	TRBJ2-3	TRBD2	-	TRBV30	CAWTTLAGGPDTQYF	TGTGCCTGGACAACTCTAGCGGGGGGGCCAGATACGCAGTATTTT
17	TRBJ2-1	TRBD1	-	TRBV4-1	CASSRPLGQLMDNEQFF	TGCGCCAGCAGCCGACCCTTGGGACAGCTGATGGACAATGAGCAGTTCTTC
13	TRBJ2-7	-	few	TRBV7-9	CASSLTAAYEQYF	TGTGCCAGCAGCTTAACGGCCGCCTACGAGCAGTACTTC
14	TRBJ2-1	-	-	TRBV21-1	CASRTGQGAWEQFF	TGTGCCAGCAGGACGGGACAGGGGGCGTGGGAGCAGTTCTTC
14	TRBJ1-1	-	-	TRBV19	CASSPGVTNTEAFF	TGTGCCAGTAGTCCTGGGGTCACGAACACTGAAGCTTTCTTT
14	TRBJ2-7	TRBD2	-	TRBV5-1	CASSLTSESYEQYF	TGCGCCAGCAGTCTGACTAGCGAATCATACGAGCAGTACTTC
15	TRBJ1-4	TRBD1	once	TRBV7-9	CASSTNRGINEKLFF	TGTGCCAGCAGCACGAACAGGGGTATTAATGAAAAACTGTTTTTT
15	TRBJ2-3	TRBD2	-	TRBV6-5	CASSALTSGPDTQYF	TGTGCCAGCAGTGCCCTTACTAGCGGACCAGATACGCAGTATTTT
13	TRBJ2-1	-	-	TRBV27	CASRGQFYNEQFF	TGTGCCAGCCGTGGACAGTTTTACAATGAGCAGTTCTTC
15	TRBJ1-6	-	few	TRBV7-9	CASSFTGPGDSPLHF	TGTGCCAGCAGCTTTACGGGTCCCGGGGATTCACCCCTCCACTTT